This T cell receptor beta chain stems from a study of vaccination and CD4 T cells after COVID-19. Study background: Median draw time for post-COVID samples was more than 80 days post-diagnosis (range 35 to 161). Study-level findings and limits: It was observed that, in convalescent patients, a median approximately 86% of reactive clones arose only post-vaccination.

Scientists ran DNA taken from cultured CD4+ T cells through the Oncomine TCR Beta short-read assay for sequencing. Each CDR3 protein is one row after TCRdb ran MiXCR on the PCR reads. The table lists around 15,000 distinct CDR3 sequences, around 79% of them singletons. CDR1 and CDR2 (germline): SGHVS, FNYEAQ. The CDR3 runs to 14 residues. Trimming cost V 3 bases and J 3 bases, with 8 bases left between them. Treatment defined: 10-day PBMC culture with coronavirus spike peptide pools or control peptides (ViraFEST assay). About this clonotype: The antigen is unknown.

The receptor was isolated from a human donor who received a COVID-19 vaccine. The specimen was CD4+ T cells from blood, cultured in vitro, collected after SARS-CoV-2 vaccination. The rearrangement uses TRBV7-6 and TRBJ2-2; no definite D call. The CDR3 coding sequence is TGTGCCAGCAGCTTGGGGTTGGACACCGGGGAGCTGTTTTTT. Translated: CASSLGLDTGELFF.